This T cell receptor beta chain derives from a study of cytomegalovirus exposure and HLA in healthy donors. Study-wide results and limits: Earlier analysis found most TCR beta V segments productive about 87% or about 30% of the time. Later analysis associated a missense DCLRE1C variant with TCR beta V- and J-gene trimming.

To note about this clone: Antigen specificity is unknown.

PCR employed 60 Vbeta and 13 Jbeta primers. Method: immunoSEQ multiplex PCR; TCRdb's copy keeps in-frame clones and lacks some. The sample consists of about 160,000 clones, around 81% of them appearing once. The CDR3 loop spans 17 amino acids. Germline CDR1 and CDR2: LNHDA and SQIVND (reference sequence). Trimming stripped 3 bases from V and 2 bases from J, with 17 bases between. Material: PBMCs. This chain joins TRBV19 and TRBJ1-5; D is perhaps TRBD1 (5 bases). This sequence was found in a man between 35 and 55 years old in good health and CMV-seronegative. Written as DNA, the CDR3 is TGTGCCAGTAGTATGGGTCCGGGGGGAGTGGGCAATCAGCCCCAGCATTTT. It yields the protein CASSMGPGGVGNQPQHF.